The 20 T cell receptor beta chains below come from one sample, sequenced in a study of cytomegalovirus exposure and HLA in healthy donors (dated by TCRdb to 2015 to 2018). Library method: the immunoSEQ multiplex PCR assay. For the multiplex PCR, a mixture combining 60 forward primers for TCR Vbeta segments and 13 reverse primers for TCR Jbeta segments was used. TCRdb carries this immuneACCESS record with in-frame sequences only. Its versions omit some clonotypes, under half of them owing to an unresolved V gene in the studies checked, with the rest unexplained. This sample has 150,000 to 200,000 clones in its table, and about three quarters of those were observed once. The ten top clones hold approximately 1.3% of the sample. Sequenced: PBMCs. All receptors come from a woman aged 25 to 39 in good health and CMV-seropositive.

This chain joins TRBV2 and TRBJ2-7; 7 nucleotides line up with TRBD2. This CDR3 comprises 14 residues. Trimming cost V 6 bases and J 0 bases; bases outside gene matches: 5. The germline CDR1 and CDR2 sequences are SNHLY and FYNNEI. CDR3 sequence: CASRGGGSSYEQYF. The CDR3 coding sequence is TGTGCCAGCAGGGGCGGGGGAAGCTCCTACGAGCAGTACTTC.

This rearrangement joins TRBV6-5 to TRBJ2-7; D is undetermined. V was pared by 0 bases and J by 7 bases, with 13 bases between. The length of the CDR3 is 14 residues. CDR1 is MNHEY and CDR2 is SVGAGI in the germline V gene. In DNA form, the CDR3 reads TGTGCCAGCAGTTACTCGAGATTTAGCTGGGAGCAGTACTTC. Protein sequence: CASSYSRFSWEQYF.

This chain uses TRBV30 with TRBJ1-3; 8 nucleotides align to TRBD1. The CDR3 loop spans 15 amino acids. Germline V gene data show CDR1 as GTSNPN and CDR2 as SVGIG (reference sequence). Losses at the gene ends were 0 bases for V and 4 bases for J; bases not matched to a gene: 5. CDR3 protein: CAWSVAGGAGNTIYF. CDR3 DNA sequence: TGTGCCTGGAGTGTAGCAGGGGGCGCCGGAAACACCATATATTTT.

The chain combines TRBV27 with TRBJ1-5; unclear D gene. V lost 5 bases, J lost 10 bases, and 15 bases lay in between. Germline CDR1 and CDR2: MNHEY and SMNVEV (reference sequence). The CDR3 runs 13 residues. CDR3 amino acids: CASSTLPGSPQHF. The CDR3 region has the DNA TGTGCCAGCAGTACCCTACCCGGGTCACCCCAGCATTTT.

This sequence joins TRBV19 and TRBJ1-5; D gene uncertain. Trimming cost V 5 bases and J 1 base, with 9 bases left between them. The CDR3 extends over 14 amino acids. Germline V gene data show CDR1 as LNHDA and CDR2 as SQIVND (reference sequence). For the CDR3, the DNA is TGTGCCAGTAGTTCTCCGGGGAGCAATCAGCCCCAGCATTTT. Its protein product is CASSSPGSNQPQHF.

CDR3 sequence reads: CAWSQGGGNQPQHF. The CDR3 region has the DNA TGTGCCTGGAGCCAGGGGGGCGGCAATCAGCCCCAGCATTTT. The chain couples TRBV30 to TRBJ1-5; 7 bases map to TRBD1. The CDR3 is 14 amino acids. Germline assignment: CDR1 GTSNPN and CDR2 SVGIG (reference sequence). V shed 3 bases and J 2 bases; nucleotides not matched to a gene: 4. Full variable domain (outside the CDR3, taken from reference TRBV30 and TRBJ1-5): SQTIHQWPATLVQPVGSPLSLECTVEGTSNPNLYWYRQAAGRGLQLLFYSVGIGQISSEVPQNLSASRPQDRQFILSSKKLLLSDSGFYLCAWSQGGGNQPQHFGDGTRLSIL.

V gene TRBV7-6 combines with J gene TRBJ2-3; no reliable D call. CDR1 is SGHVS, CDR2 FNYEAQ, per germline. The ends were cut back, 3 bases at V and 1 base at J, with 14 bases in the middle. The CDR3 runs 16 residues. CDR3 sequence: CASSFTEFVGTDTQYF. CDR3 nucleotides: TGTGCCAGCAGCTTCACAGAGTTCGTCGGCACAGATACGCAGTATTTT.

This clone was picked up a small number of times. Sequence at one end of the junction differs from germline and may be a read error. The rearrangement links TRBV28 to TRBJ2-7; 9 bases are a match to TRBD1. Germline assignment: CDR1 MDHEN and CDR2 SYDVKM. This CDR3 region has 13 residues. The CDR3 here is CASSLSQPGQGSF. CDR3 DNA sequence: TGTGCCAGCAGTTTATCCCAACCGGGACAGGGCTCATTC.

CDR3 protein: CAISDMRDSDTQYF. The CDR3 coding sequence is TGTGCCATCAGTGATATGAGGGATTCAGATACGCAGTATTTT. The chain combines TRBV10-3 with TRBJ2-3, with TRBD2 as a possible D gene (5 bases). CDR3 length equals 14 residues. Germline CDR1 is ENHRY and CDR2 is SYGVKD. V shed 3 bases and J shed 4 bases, with 11 bases lying between them.

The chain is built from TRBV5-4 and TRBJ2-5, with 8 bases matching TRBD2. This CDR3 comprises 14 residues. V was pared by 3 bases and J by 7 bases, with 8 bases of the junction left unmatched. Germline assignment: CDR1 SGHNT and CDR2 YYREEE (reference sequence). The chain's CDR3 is CASSSGTSHWTQYF. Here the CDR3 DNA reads TGTGCCAGCAGCTCCGGGACTAGTCACTGGACCCAGTACTTC.

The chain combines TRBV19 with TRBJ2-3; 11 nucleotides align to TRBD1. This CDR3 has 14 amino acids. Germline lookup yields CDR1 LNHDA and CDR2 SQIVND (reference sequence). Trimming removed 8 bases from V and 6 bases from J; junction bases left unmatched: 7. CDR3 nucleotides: TGTGCCAGTTCCGGGACAGGGGGTTTGGATACGCAGTATTTT. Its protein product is CASSGTGGLDTQYF.

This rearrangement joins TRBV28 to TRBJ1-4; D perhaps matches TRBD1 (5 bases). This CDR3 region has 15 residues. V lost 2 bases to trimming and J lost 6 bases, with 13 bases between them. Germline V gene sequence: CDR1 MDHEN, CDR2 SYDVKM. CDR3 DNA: TGTGCCAGCAGTTTACTCGTGGGGGGGGATGAAAAACTGTTTTTT. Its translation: CASSLLVGGDEKLFF.

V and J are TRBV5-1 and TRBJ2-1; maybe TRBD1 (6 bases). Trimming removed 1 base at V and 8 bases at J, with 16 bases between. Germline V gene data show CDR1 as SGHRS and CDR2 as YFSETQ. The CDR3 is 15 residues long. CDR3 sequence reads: CASSLWGRQADEQFF. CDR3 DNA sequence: TGCGCCAGCAGCTTGTGGGGTCGACAGGCGGATGAGCAGTTCTTC.

The CDR3 coding sequence is TGTGCCAGCAGTTTTAGCAGCGGCACCCAAGAGACCCAGTACTTC. This gives the protein CASSFSSGTQETQYF. This chain joins TRBV27 and TRBJ2-5, with TRBD2 as a possible D gene (5 bases). Germline loops: CDR1 MNHEY, CDR2 SMNVEV (reference sequence). The CDR3 has 15 amino acids. V was cut by 3 bases and J by 1 base, with 12 bases left in between.

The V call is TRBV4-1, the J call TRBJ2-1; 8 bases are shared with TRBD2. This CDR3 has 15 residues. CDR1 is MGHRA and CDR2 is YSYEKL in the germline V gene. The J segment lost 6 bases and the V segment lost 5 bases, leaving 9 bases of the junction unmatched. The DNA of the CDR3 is TGCGCCAGCAGCTCCCAAAGCGGGAGCTTCAATGAGCAGTTCTTC. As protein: CASSSQSGSFNEQFF.

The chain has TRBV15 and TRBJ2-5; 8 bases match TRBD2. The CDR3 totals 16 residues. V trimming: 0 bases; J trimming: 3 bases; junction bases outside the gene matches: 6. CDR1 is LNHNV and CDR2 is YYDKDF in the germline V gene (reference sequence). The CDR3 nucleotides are TGTGCCACCAGCAGAGATCCTGGGCGGGAGGAAGAGACCCAGTACTTC. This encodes CATSRDPGREEETQYF.

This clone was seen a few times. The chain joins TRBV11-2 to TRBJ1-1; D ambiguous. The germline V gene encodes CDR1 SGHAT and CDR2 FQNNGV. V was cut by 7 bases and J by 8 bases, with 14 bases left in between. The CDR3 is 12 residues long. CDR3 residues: CASTFSSKEAFF. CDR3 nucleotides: TGTGCCAGCACCTTTTCATCCAAAGAAGCTTTCTTT.

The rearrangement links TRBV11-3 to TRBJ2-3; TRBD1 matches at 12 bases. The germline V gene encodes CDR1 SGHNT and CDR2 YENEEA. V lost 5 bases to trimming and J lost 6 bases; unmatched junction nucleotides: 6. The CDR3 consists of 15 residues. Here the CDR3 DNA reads TGTGCCAGCAGCCCCTCCGGGACAGGGGGCGATACGCAGTATTTT. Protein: CASSPSGTGGDTQYF.

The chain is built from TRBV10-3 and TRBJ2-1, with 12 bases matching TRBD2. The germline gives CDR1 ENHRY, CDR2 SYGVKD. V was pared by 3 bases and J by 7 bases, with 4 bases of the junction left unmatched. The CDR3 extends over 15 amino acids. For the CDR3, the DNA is TGTGCCATCAGTGAAGGACTAGCGGGACATAATGAGCAGTTCTTC. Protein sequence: CAISEGLAGHNEQFF.

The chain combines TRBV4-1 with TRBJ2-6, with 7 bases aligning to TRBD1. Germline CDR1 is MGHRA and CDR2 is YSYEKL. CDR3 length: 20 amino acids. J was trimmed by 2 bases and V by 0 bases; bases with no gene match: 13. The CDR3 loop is CASSQDRGPDRVPGANVLTF. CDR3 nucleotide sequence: TGCGCCAGCAGCCAAGATCGGGGCCCCGACAGGGTTCCTGGGGCCAACGTCCTGACTTTC.